This T cell receptor (beta chain) appears in the sequencing data of a study of cytomegalovirus exposure and HLA in healthy donors (dated by TCRdb to the late 2010s). As for the study more broadly: An earlier analysis of approximately 640 of the donors reported more than 250 Gb of sequence data and 100 million to 130 million unique TCR beta sequences from 150 million to 200 million T cells. Among the roughly 400 genotyped donors, around 81% belonged to the genetic ancestry cluster associated with self-reported Caucasian donors. In the later analysis, no new phenotypic data were used to find candidate immune exposures; instead, reliance was placed on TCR beta sequences and their occurrence across donors. The T cell repertoires of 666 subjects were profiled by immunosequencing and related to cytomegalovirus serostatus. In addition to the first cohort of around 670 subjects, a separate validation cohort of under 150 different subjects was used. A later genetic analysis used genome-wide SNP genotypes for about 55% of the 666 donors, treating that subset as a discovery cohort. Among 350 to 400 genotyped donors of the cohort, an average of roughly 240,000 unique TCR beta nucleotide sequences were sequenced per donor, roughly a sixth of them non-productive. All discovery cohort repertoires had been generated using a single sequencing platform. Donor age, sex, ethnicity and CMV serostatus were compiled alongside the repertoire data. Because of strong linkage in the cohort, 5 or 6 DR-DQ haplotypes were treated as single units for association and clustering. Typing coverage differed by locus: A, B, C, DRB1 and DQB1 were typed in roughly 629-640 donors, DQA1 in 500 to 550, DPA1 in some 570, and DPB1 in just under 480. Roughly 300 gigabases of sequencing data and around 85 million unique TCR sequences made up an early release that covered several hundred HLA-typed donors. To study patterns of TCR occurrence, a later analysis re-analyzed previously published TCR beta repertoires from 650 to 750 donors and added high-resolution HLA genotyping. High-throughput TCR immunosequencing, statistical association of individual TCRs with disease status, and machine learning were combined to predict cytomegalovirus infection status. HLA typing included class I and class II loci at four-digit resolution. An earlier analysis of around 640 of the donors used high-throughput TCR beta sequencing to judge whether each TCR beta V gene segment behaved as functional or pseudogenic. The aim of the study was to test whether cataloging public T cell receptors could identify signatures of past pathogen exposure.

A word on this clone: Its antigen target is currently unknown. Base quality data are lacking; no much larger clone is found one base away.

The cohort comprised fewer than 750 healthy bone marrow donors. All cohort members were sampled while nominally healthy, although unrecorded immune exposures were likely present. The donor was CMV seropositive and belonged to the group of more than 250 seropositive cohort members. A peripheral blood sample was collected from each donor, and TCR beta sequencing was performed on peripheral blood mononuclear cells. The Qiagen DNeasy Blood Extraction Kit was used to extract genomic DNA from the blood cell samples. Broader findings and caveats from the paper: A later analysis found that HLA-associated TCR beta chains were more clonally expanded and had lower generation probabilities than equally common non-associated chains. A later analysis found that most CMV-associated TCR beta chains appeared HLA-restricted, with HLA associations seemingly driven largely by CMV exposure. In a later genetic analysis, a missense DCLRE1C variant was associated with V-gene and J-gene trimming of TCR beta chains, and the association was replicated in an independent cohort. Roughly uniform sequencing depth across donors was assumed in presence/absence analyses, although this assumption may not hold. At a false discovery rate of 0.05, a later analysis linked fewer than 20,000 TCR beta sequences to specific HLA alleles. The authors suggested that the approach could potentially be extended to other disease states and immunological phenotypes. A further reported finding was that TCR beta sequences accurately predicted the HLA-A and HLA-B alleles for most subjects in the first cohort. The study gave a list of some 150 TCR beta chains associated with cytomegalovirus. Assigning TCR associations to individual alleles was difficult when HLA alleles, especially DR and DQ, strongly co-occurred. Across donors, most TCR sequences were observed very rarely, whereas some public TCRs were present in many individuals. In vitro tests confirmed that a few of the cytomegalovirus-associated TCR beta chains recognize cytomegalovirus antigens. The classifier was reported to diagnose cytomegalovirus status with high specificity and sensitivity in both the original and validation cohorts. This cohort had only TCR beta chains sequenced, and the lack of alpha or paired-chain data limited which features could be detected. According to a later genetic analysis, donors in an Asian-associated ancestry cluster had fewer N-insertions in productive TCRs than the approximately 650-donor mean. The earlier analysis of almost 600 of the donors excluded about 16 rarely observed V segments, including chromosome 9 orphons, because counts were too low. Because some donors lacked HLA typing at each locus, the association tests relied only on the typed subset. Broadly in line with IMGT annotations, most TCR beta V segments showed up in productive rearrangements about 87% or about 30% of the time in an earlier analysis of under 700 of the donors. A cluster of highly shared sequence variants was judged likely to be a technical artifact of the sequencing pipeline. CMV serostatus was the only immune exposure information available for the cohort. Linkage disequilibrium might explain the correlated functional status among segregating V segments, but an unknown experimental factor could not be ruled out. According to a later analysis, parvovirus B19, influenza, CMV and Epstein-Barr virus appeared linked to several top co-occurrence clusters. In a later analysis, TCR association rates were found to vary across HLA loci, with the most associated TCRs seen for DRB1 alleles and the fewest for HLA-C alleles.

Library preparation used the immunoSEQ multiplex PCR assay. For the multiplex PCR, a mixture combining 60 forward primers for TCR Vbeta segments and 13 reverse primers for TCR Jbeta segments was used. The CDR3 region of rearranged TCR beta genes was amplified from genomic DNA by a multiplex PCR assay. The amplified TCR beta libraries were sequenced on the Illumina HiSeq System as 87-base-pair reads. As for how the authors treated the data: A later analysis counted about 76 million unique TCR beta chains across the 550 to 800 repertoires, and 9 million to 14 million of these chains were shared by at least two donors. A nearest-neighbor algorithm error-corrected the raw reads and collapsed the reads into unique sequences, merging closely related sequences to remove PCR and sequencing errors. CDR3 sequences were aligned to IMGT reference sequences to assign V, D and J gene segments. Each retained sequence needed at least a six-nucleotide match to both a V gene segment and a J gene segment. A rearrangement counted as productive if the CDR3 had no stop codons and remained in frame with V and J, and every other rearrangement counted as non-productive. Following IMGT convention, CDR3 was defined as the stretch from the second conserved V-encoded cysteine to the conserved J-encoded phenylalanine. In an earlier analysis of 587 of the donors, sequences lacking an unambiguous match to a single V gene segment were excluded. In an earlier analysis of about 590 of the donors, a V segment was called functional when productive rearrangements were above 56.7%, and segregating when the standard deviation between donors exceeded 5%. A statistical classification framework was built for diagnosing cytomegalovirus status from the catalog of TCR beta chain sequences. V and J gene assignment, in a later analysis, came from comparing TCR nucleotide sequences with IMGT/GENE-DB human TR gene sequences. A later analysis assigned CDR3 sequences and most-parsimonious VDJ recombination scenarios with the TCRdist pipeline. In a later analysis, each TCR beta chain was defined by its CDR3 amino acid sequence together with its V-gene family, and reads without a unique V-gene family were excluded. As a way to deal with suspected cross-contamination and a sequencing artifact, a later analysis dropped approximately 570 nucleotide sequences that were highly shared and had low generation probability. A later analysis calculated a clonal expansion index for each public chain from normalized within-repertoire ranks of inferred template counts. In a later analysis, generation probabilities were computed with a VDJ recombination model fitted to out-of-frame rearrangements, and the resulting probabilities were checked against IGoR. In a later analysis, TCR-TCR, TCR-HLA and TCR-CMV co-occurrence was scored with hypergeometric tests, and a repertoire-size bias correction was applied to TCR pairs. In a later analysis, false discovery rates were estimated by permuting HLA or CMV assignments 20 times. A later analysis grouped co-occurring TCRs with DBSCAN, adding TCRdist sequence similarity when clustering within HLA-allele-positive subsets. Co-occurrence clustering excluded repertoires with fewer than 30,000 or more than 120,000 public chains, plus five with anomalous nucleotide sharing. TCRdb carries this immuneACCESS record with in-frame sequences only. Its versions omit some clonotypes, under half of them owing to an unresolved V gene in the studies checked, with the rest unexplained. That table gives V, J and clone size, and the DNA gave D and trimming. This sample is represented by tens of thousands of clones; roughly 70% of them were singletons. The leading ten clones occupy roughly 36% of the sample.

This sequence originates from a man aged 35 to 55 in good health and CMV-seropositive. The sequenced sample consisted of PBMCs.

The nucleotide sequence reads TGTGCCAGCAGGCTACGGGGGGGGGCTTCTGCCGAGCAGTACTTC. It translates to CASRLRGGASAEQYF. The receptor chain draws on TRBV6-6 and TRBJ2-7, with TRBD2 identical over 8 junction bases. The cysteine opens and the phenylalanine closes a CDR3 of 15 amino acids. Of the read, only the CDR3 DNA is kept; its 45 bases are in frame from base 1. Per the germline V gene (reference sequence), MNHNY is the CDR1 and SVGAGI is the CDR2. V loses 6 bases at its end and J loses 6 bases; junction bases beyond the gene matches: 13.